Listed below are T cell receptor beta chains from one sample, sequenced in a study of naive and memory T cell subsets. A single record per CDR3 protein comes from TCRdb applying MiXCR to the UMI-ligation and nested PCR reads. This repertoire shows tens of thousands of distinct CDR3 sequences, 9.5% to 12% found once; its top ten account for less than 20%. The sample consisted of central memory CD8+ T cells from blood. These receptors were taken from a human donor in good health. The CDR3 runs from the conserved cysteine through the conserved F or W. D genes are given only for firm matches. Where a row states a size, it is once, few, many or the class of an expanded clone; other rows omit it.

j_call d_call cdr3_length clone_size v_call cdr3_aa cdr3_nt
TRBJ1-4 - 14 - TRBV2 CASRKIPTNEKLFF TGTGCCAGCAGGAAGATACCAACTAATGAAAAACTGTTTTTT
TRBJ2-1 TRBD2 15 - TRBV19 CASRGSGSWYNEQFF TGTGCCAGTAGGGGGAGCGGGAGTTGGTACAATGAGCAGTTCTTC
TRBJ2-4 - 14 - TRBV9 CASSVGGVENIQYF TGTGCCAGCAGCGTAGGGGGAGTCGAAAACATTCAGTACTTC
TRBJ2-5 - 14 - TRBV20-1 CSARGGGGPETQYF TGCAGTGCTAGAGGGGGAGGGGGCCCGGAGACCCAGTACTTC
TRBJ1-4 - 16 - TRBV11-1 CASSLAWMTTNEKLFF TGTGCCAGCAGCTTAGCATGGATGACAACTAATGAAAAACTGTTTTTT
TRBJ2-5 TRBD2 14 many TRBV7-2 CASSLPFSGTHQYF TGTGCCAGCAGCTTACCGTTTAGCGGGACGCATCAGTACTTC
TRBJ2-7 - 13 few TRBV6-1 CASSDQGWYEQYF TGTGCCAGCAGTGATCAGGGATGGTACGAGCAGTACTTC
TRBJ2-3 - 14 few TRBV10-1 CASSDRKGTDTQYF TGCGCCAGCAGTGATCGGAAGGGGACAGATACGCAGTATTTT
TRBJ2-2 - 12 few TRBV9 CASGRLTGELFF TGTGCCAGCGGCAGACTAACCGGGGAGCTGTTTTTT
TRBJ1-1 - 15 many TRBV6-1 CASSENPTGHTEAFF TGTGCCAGCAGTGAAAACCCGACAGGACACACTGAAGCTTTCTTT
TRBJ2-2 - 14 - TRBV6-5 CASSYLGYTGELFF TGTGCCAGCAGTTACTTGGGGTACACCGGGGAGCTGTTTTTT
TRBJ2-5 TRBD2 18 few TRBV2 CASLFGLLSGLGFKTQYF TGTGCCAGCCTCTTCGGGTTGTTGTCCGGACTAGGGTTTAAGACCCAGTACTTC
TRBJ2-3 - 14 medium-sized TRBV12-3/TRBV12-4 CASSFSGVEDTQYF TGTGCCAGCAGTTTCTCAGGAGTTGAAGATACGCAGTATTTT
TRBJ2-3 - 15 medium-sized TRBV7-9 CASRGRRDVTDTQYF TGTGCCAGCAGGGGTCGGCGGGACGTCACAGATACGCAGTATTTT
TRBJ2-7 TRBD1 14 once TRBV19 CASSLGDRGYEQYF TGTGCCAGTAGCCTGGGGGACAGGGGATACGAGCAGTACTTC
TRBJ2-7 - 13 - TRBV3-1 CASSQDHVDEQYF TGTGCCAGCAGCCAAGACCATGTGGACGAGCAGTACTTC
TRBJ2-3 TRBD2 15 - TRBV9 CASNSPGLVADTQYF TGTGCCAGCAACTCCCCAGGACTAGTAGCAGATACGCAGTATTTT
TRBJ2-1 - 14 few TRBV19 CATTPGPSYNEQFF TGTGCCACCACTCCGGGACCGAGCTACAATGAGCAGTTCTTC